What follows are 20 T cell receptor beta chains derived from one specimen sequenced in a study of chemoradiotherapy in HPV16-positive cancers. Clones were sequenced by immunoSEQ multiplex PCR, and TCRdb holds only the in-frame ones, with some missing. In the table there are approximately 5,400 clones, roughly 70% of which are singletons. The specimen was tumor tissue, collected from a patient who underwent chemoradiotherapy. These receptors were taken from a human donor with HPV-associated anogenital cancer.

CDR3 DNA: TGTGCCAGCAGTCTAGACAGGGGAAGGACCGGGGAGCTGTTTTTT. It translates to CASSLDRGRTGELFF. This chain connects TRBV4-2 to TRBJ2-2; TRBD1 aligns across 8 bases. Per germline, CDR1 LGHNA and CDR2 YNFKEQ. V shed 6 bases and J 5 bases; nucleotides not matched to a gene: 8. This CDR3 has 15 amino acids.

This rearrangement joins TRBV4-2 to TRBJ2-1; 8 positions agree with TRBD2. The CDR3 totals 17 residues. Germline V gene sequence: CDR1 LGHNA, CDR2 YNFKEQ. The trim removed 3 bases at V and 0 bases at J, leaving 7 bases unmatched. The CDR3 loop is CASSHAGGRPSYNEQFF. The CDR3 DNA sequence: TGTGCCAGCAGCCATGCGGGAGGCCGCCCCTCCTACAATGAGCAGTTCTTC.

The rearrangement uses TRBV29-1 and TRBJ2-1, with TRBD2 matching over 12 bases. After removal of 1 base from V and 12 bases from J, the junction contained 10 bases not matched to a gene. Germline V gives CDR1 SQVTM, CDR2 ANQGSEA. The CDR3 sequence is 15 residues long. The CDR3 sequence is CSVEAATSGRKGQFF. CDR3 nucleotide sequence: TGCAGCGTTGAAGCAGCGACTAGCGGGAGAAAAGGGCAGTTCTTC.

CDR3 in amino acids: CASSYSWQGAYEQYF. In DNA form, the CDR3 reads TGTGCCAGCAGTTACTCGTGGCAGGGGGCCTACGAGCAGTACTTC. The V and J genes are TRBV6-5 and TRBJ2-7, with 7 bases aligning to TRBD1. Germline CDR1 and CDR2: MNHEY and SVGAGI. V shed 0 bases and J 2 bases; nucleotides not matched to a gene: 4. The CDR3 length is 15 residues.

The V and J genes are TRBV10-3 and TRBJ2-3; TRBD2 matches 10 bases. CDR1 is ENHRY, CDR2 SYGVKD, per germline. Germline trimming cut 10 bases from V and 3 bases from J; bases unmatched to any gene: 4. This CDR3 has 13 residues. CDR3 coding DNA: TGTGCCACCGGGACTAGCGAGACAGATACGCAGTATTTT. This gives the protein CATGTSETDTQYF.

The chain employs TRBV28 and TRBJ1-3; a possible D gene is TRBD1 (5 bases). CDR3 size: 12 residues. Germline CDR1 reads MDHEN; CDR2 reads SYDVKM. V was trimmed by 7 bases and J by 7 bases, leaving 11 bases between them. The CDR3 is CASTGGRNTIYF. CDR3 coding DNA: TGTGCCAGCACTGGGGGACGGAACACCATATATTTT. The entire variable domain, with the rest obtained from reference TRBV28 and TRBJ1-3, is as follows: DVKVTQSSRYLVKRTGEKVFLECVQDMDHENMFWYRQDPGLGLRLIYFSYDVKMKEKGDIPEGYSVSREKKERFSLILESASTNQTSMYLCASTGGRNTIYFGEGSWLTVV.

The chain links TRBV9 to TRBJ2-3, with D unclear. Germline CDR1 SGDLS, CDR2 YYNGEE. The ends were cut back, 6 bases at V and 0 bases at J, with 20 bases in the middle. This CDR3 is 17 amino acids long. The CDR3 here is CASKRLGGTSSTDTQYF. The CDR3, as DNA: TGTGCCAGCAAGAGGTTGGGTGGCACCTCTAGCACAGATACGCAGTATTTT.

The chain links TRBV28 to TRBJ2-7; 9 bases align to TRBD2. J was trimmed by 4 bases and V by 6 bases; bases with no gene match: 4. This CDR3 has 13 residues. Germline V gene data show CDR1 as MDHEN and CDR2 as SYDVKM. CDR3 loop: CASRLAGQYEQYF. The CDR3 DNA follows: TGTGCCAGCAGGCTAGCGGGACAATACGAGCAGTACTTC.

The chain is built from TRBV28 and TRBJ1-1; D possibly corresponds to TRBD1 (5 bases). Per the germline V gene, CDR1 is MDHEN and CDR2 is SYDVKM. The CDR3 has 14 residues. Trimming took 3 bases from V and 5 from J, leaving 13 bases between them. DNA of the CDR3: TGTGCCAGCAGTTTGTGGTTGGGGGATACTGAAGCTTTCTTT. Translating gives CASSLWLGDTEAFF.

V and J are TRBV7-9 and TRBJ2-3; possible D gene TRBD2, 6 bases. Trimming pared 6 bases from V and 1 base from J, leaving 23 bases between. The CDR3 covers 18 residues. CDR1 is SEHNR and CDR2 is FQNEAQ in the germline V gene (reference sequence). Written as DNA, the CDR3 is TGTGCCAGCAGTGATGGGAGGTATGCGGGACTCGGCACAGATACGCAGTATTTT. It codes for CASSDGRYAGLGTDTQYF.

The V and J genes are TRBV19 and TRBJ2-5; TRBD2 matches at 7 bases. In germline, CDR1 is LNHDA, CDR2 SQIVND (reference sequence). This CDR3 has 16 amino acids. After removal of 1 base from V and 3 bases from J, the junction contained 8 bases not matched to a gene. The CDR3 spells CASSIGLRLAEETQYF. CDR3 bases: TGTGCCAGTAGTATAGGATTGAGGCTAGCGGAAGAGACCCAGTACTTC.

V and J are TRBV28 and TRBJ2-1; D ambiguous. The CDR3 extends over 15 amino acids. In germline, CDR1 is MDHEN, CDR2 SYDVKM. The germline V and J ends were trimmed by 3 bases and 8 bases, with 17 bases remaining between them. CDR3 amino acids: CASSFIGQVDDEQFF. The CDR3 coding sequence is TGTGCCAGCAGTTTTATTGGGCAAGTGGACGATGAGCAGTTCTTC.

In this sample, this clone turned up once. The rearrangement joins TRBV7-6 to TRBJ2-7; tentative D call: TRBD2 (5 bases). This CDR3 is 14 amino acids long. V lost 5 bases to trimming and J lost 0 bases, with 11 bases between them. Germline CDR1 reads SGHVS; CDR2 reads FNYEAQ. This CDR3 reads CASSQAGSSYEQYF. The CDR3 bases are TGTGCCAGCAGCCAAGCTGGGAGCTCCTACGAGCAGTACTTC.

The rearrangement joins TRBV5-4 to TRBJ2-7; 8 nucleotides agree with TRBD1. The V and J ends lost 0 bases and 5 bases, in that order; junction bases with no gene match: 1. Germline-derived CDR1 and CDR2 are SGHNT and YYREEE (reference sequence). The CDR3 totals 13 residues. As DNA, the CDR3 is TGTGCCAGCAGCTTGGTGGACAGGGACGAGCAGTACTTC. Its protein product is CASSLVDRDEQYF.

This clone was observed a single time. The chain uses TRBV7-2 and TRBJ2-3; TRBD2 matches 10 bases. The ends lost 1 base at V and 6 bases at J; junction bases unmatched: 10. The CDR3 spans 17 residues. The germline CDR1 and CDR2 sequences are SGHTA and FQGNSA. In DNA form, the CDR3 reads TGTGCCAGCAGCTTAGTGGCTAGCGGGAGTCTCGGTGATACGCAGTATTTT. Protein sequence: CASSLVASGSLGDTQYF.

J is TRBJ2-7 and V is TRBV4-3; 9 nucleotides match TRBD1. Trimming at V came to 3 bases and at J to 0 bases, leaving 3 bases not matched to a gene. This CDR3 comprises 15 residues. Germline values: CDR1 LGHNA, CDR2 YSLEER. Here the CDR3 DNA reads TGCGCCAGCAGCCAGGGGACAGGGCTCTCCTACGAGCAGTACTTC. The encoded protein is CASSQGTGLSYEQYF.

CDR3 nucleotide sequence: TGTGCCAGCAGCCCTGACACCTATGGCTACACCTTC. Amino acids: CASSPDTYGYTF. The rearrangement uses TRBV7-2 and TRBJ1-2; D unresolved. The CDR3 has 12 residues. The germline gives CDR1 SGHTA, CDR2 FQGNSA. The ends were cut back, 5 bases at V and 4 bases at J, with 8 bases in the middle.

The chain is built from TRBV12-2 and TRBJ1-1. TRBV12-2 is described as a pseudogene. The CDR3 is made up of 20 amino acids. The CDR3 region is CASRPFGQTAALGRHTEAFF. Written as DNA, the CDR3 is TGTGCAAGTCGCCCCTTCGGCCAGACAGCGGCCTTGGGACGGCACACTGAAGCTTTCTTT.

The chain joins TRBV9 to TRBJ2-2, with D hard to call. The V gene lost 4 bases and the J gene lost 1 base, with 11 bases spanning the gap. CDR1 and CDR2 (germline): SGDLS, YYNGEE. The CDR3 runs 15 residues. CDR3 sequence: CASSPRAENTGELFF. The CDR3, as DNA: TGTGCCAGCAGCCCCCGGGCGGAGAACACCGGGGAGCTGTTTTTT.

This chain joins TRBV28 and TRBJ2-2; D possibly corresponds to TRBD2 (5 bases). The CDR3 runs to 15 residues. Trimming took off 2 bases at V and 1 base at J, with 8 bases between the two ends. The germline gives CDR1 MDHEN, CDR2 SYDVKM. CDR3 sequence (DNA): TGTGCCAGCAGTTTACCAACTAGGAACACCGGGGAGCTGTTTTTT. Translating gives CASSLPTRNTGELFF.